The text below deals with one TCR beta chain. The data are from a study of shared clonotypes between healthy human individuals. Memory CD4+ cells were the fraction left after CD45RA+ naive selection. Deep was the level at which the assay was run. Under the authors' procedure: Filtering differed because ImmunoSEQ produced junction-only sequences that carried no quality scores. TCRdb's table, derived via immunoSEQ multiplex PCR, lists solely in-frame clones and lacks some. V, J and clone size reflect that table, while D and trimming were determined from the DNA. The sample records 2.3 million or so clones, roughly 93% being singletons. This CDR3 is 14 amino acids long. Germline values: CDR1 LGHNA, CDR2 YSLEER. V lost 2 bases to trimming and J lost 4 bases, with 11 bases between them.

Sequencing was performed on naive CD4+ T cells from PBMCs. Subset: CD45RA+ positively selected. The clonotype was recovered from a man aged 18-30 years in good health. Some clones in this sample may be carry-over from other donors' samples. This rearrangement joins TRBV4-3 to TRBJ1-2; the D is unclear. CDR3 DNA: TGCGCCAGCAGCCAAATGATGGGGTCCTATGGCTACACCTTC. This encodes CASSQMMGSYGYTF.